The present entry profiles one T cell receptor (beta chain) with its context. Its antigen remains unknown. The Oncomine TCR Beta short-read assay sequenced DNA from cultured CD4+ T cells. From the PCR reads, TCRdb called clonotypes with MiXCR, one entry per CDR3 protein. The sample lists approximately 6,600 distinct CDR3 sequences; roughly 22% were seen once. This sample is part of a study of vaccination and CD4 T cells after COVID-19. Overall study: Overlapping peptides covering the spike proteins of SARS-CoV-2, HCoV-NL63, HCoV-OC43 and HCoV-229E were added to stimulate cells. General observations from the study: SARS-CoV-2-reactive clonotypes rose nonsignificantly, with the median going from approximately 21 to 40.

Indicated treatment: approximately 11-day PBMC culture with coronavirus spike peptide pools or control peptides (ViraFEST assay). The clonotype comes from a human donor who had recovered from COVID-19. The sequenced sample was CD4+ T cells from blood, cultured in vitro, obtained after SARS-CoV-2 vaccination.

DNA of the CDR3: TGTGCCAGCAGCTTAACCGGGACTAGTATTTTCGATACGCAGTATTTT. It translates to CASSLTGTSIFDTQYF. This chain uses TRBV7-3 with TRBJ2-3; 8 bases align to TRBD2. The CDR3 spans 16 residues. The V gene's germline CDR1 is SGHTA and CDR2 FQGTGA. Trimming at V came to 0 bases and at J to 6 bases, leaving 8 bases not matched to a gene. The full variable domain, completed using reference TRBV7-3 and TRBJ2-3, is GAGVSQTPSNKVTEKGKYVELRCDPISGHTALYWYRQSLGQGPEFLIYFQGTGAADDSGLPNDRFFAVRPEGSVSTLKIQRTERGDSAVYLCASSLTGTSIFDTQYFGPGTRLTVL.